These 28 T cell receptor beta chains share one sample of origin, sequenced in a study of CXCR3-negative and CXCR3-positive naive CD8 T cells. Libraries of TRB cDNA were made by 5' RACE and carried UMIs. One entry per CDR3 protein, without DNA, is what TCRdb gives after re-calling the 5' RACE reads. The sample includes 60,000 to 70,000 distinct CDR3 sequences. Study results and caveats: CXCR3-positive naive cells had TRB CDR3s that were more hydrophobic than CXCR3-negative naive cells had.

The antigens of these receptors remain unknown. Material for sequencing was naive CXCR3+ CD8+ T cells from blood. Noted subset: CD45RO-CCR7+CD27+CD95- naive CD8+ T cells expressing CXCR3 (TNR3+). These receptors originate from a human donor in good health. Some clones in this sample may be carry-over from other donors' samples.

V is TRBV7-9 and J is TRBJ2-4; TCRdb picks TRBD2, but there is no DNA to check that call. Germline lookup yields CDR1 SEHNR and CDR2 FQNEAQ (reference sequence). CDR3 length: 16 amino acids. CDR3 sequence: CASSFPPGEAKNIQYF. Drawing the rest from reference TRBV7-9 and TRBJ2-4, the complete variable domain is DTGVSQNPRHKITKRGQNVTFRCDPISEHNRLYWYRQTLGQGPEFLTYFQNEAQLEKSRLLSDRFSAERPKGSFSTLEIQRTEQGDSAMYLCASSFPPGEAKNIQYFGAGTRLSVL.

CDR3 region: CASSSESYEQYF. J is TRBJ2-7 and V is TRBV7-9. CDR1 is SEHNR and CDR2 is FQNEAQ in the germline V gene (reference sequence). The CDR3 length is 12 residues.

The chain employs TRBV5-5 and TRBJ1-1; with no DNA, the TCRdb D assignment of TRBD1 cannot be verified. In germline, CDR1 is SGHKS, CDR2 YYEKEE (reference sequence). The CDR3 totals 17 residues. The CDR3 loop is CASSLLTGDRGIAEAFF.

J is TRBJ2-1 and V is TRBV7-9. The CDR3 runs 12 residues. Germline CDR1 SEHNR, CDR2 FQNEAQ (reference sequence). The CDR3 reads CASSLGGREQFF.

V and J are TRBV27 and TRBJ1-1; TCRdb returns TRBD1, unconfirmable since there is no DNA. Germline V gene lookup returns CDR1 MNHEY and CDR2 SMNVEV (reference sequence). This CDR3 region has 14 residues. This CDR3 reads CASSFTGFHTEAFF.

V and J are TRBV5-1 and TRBJ1-1; TCRdb designates TRBD1, a call that cannot be tested without DNA. From germline, CDR1 is SGHRS and CDR2 YFSETQ. The CDR3 runs 15 residues. CDR3 loop: CASSLGWGGSTEAFF.

The chain uses TRBV5-5 and TRBJ2-7; TCRdb designates TRBD1, a call that cannot be tested without DNA. The CDR3 contains 15 residues. Germline lookup yields CDR1 SGHKS and CDR2 YYEKEE (reference sequence). The CDR3 sequence is CASSLTRQGTYEQYF. Based on the CDR3 plus reference TRBV5-5 and TRBJ2-7, the full variable domain is DAGVTQSPTHLIKTRGQQVTLRCSPISGHKSVSWYQQVLGQGPQFIFQYYEKEERGRGNFPDRFSARQFPNYSSELNVNALLLGDSALYLCASSLTRQGTYEQYFGPGTRLTVT.

The chain is built from TRBV7-8 and TRBJ2-5; TCRdb reports TRBD1, a call that lacks DNA to check it against. CDR3 length equals 17 residues. Germline CDR1 SGHVS, CDR2 FQNEAQ. This CDR3 reads CASSATDREIFQETQYF.

The V call is TRBV6-5, the J call TRBJ1-1. CDR1 and CDR2 from the germline V gene are MNHEY and SVGAGI. The CDR3 loop spans 14 amino acids. The CDR3 sequence is CASSYHSVNTEAFF.

This rearrangement joins TRBV7-6 to TRBJ2-1; TCRdb picks TRBD2, but there is no DNA to check that call. Looked up from germline, CDR1 is SGHVS and CDR2 is FNYEAQ. CDR3 length equals 19 residues. The CDR3 loop reads CASSPEIDSGIGLYNEQFF.

J is TRBJ2-3 and V is TRBV20-1; TCRdb's D gene call, TRBD2, goes unchecked for lack of DNA. The CDR3 totals 14 residues. Germline assignment: CDR1 DFQATT and CDR2 SNEGSKA (reference sequence). This chain's CDR3 is CSARDVAGADTQYF.

V gene TRBV5-1 combines with J gene TRBJ2-2; the D gene TCRdb calls, TRBD1, cannot be checked with no DNA. Germline V gene lookup returns CDR1 SGHRS and CDR2 YFSETQ. The CDR3 is 14 amino acids. This CDR3 is CASSLGGLPGELFF.

J is TRBJ2-2 and V is TRBV5-1; lacking DNA, the TRBD1 call made by TCRdb goes unchecked. Germline V gives CDR1 SGHRS, CDR2 YFSETQ. The CDR3 is made up of 17 amino acids. CDR3 protein: CASSLDKGGQNTGELFF.

CDR3: CASSSGHGSTDTQYF. This sequence joins TRBV12-3 or TRBV12-4 and TRBJ2-3; absent DNA, TCRdb's TRBD1 call cannot be checked. There are 15 residues in the CDR3.

The chain uses TRBV4-3 and TRBJ2-7; TCRdb's assignment of TRBD1 cannot be checked, as there is no DNA. The germline gives CDR1 LGHNA, CDR2 YSLEER. CDR3 size: 15 residues. CDR3 sequence reads: CASSQDRGQSYEQYF.

V gene TRBV12-3 or TRBV12-4 combines with J gene TRBJ2-1; TCRdb gives TRBD1 as the D gene, but with no DNA this cannot be confirmed. The CDR3 extends over 13 amino acids. The CDR3 here is CASSGGGANEQFF.

The CDR3: CASSPYGMYSYEQYF. The V gene is TRBV27, the J gene TRBJ2-7; lacking DNA, the TRBD1 call made by TCRdb goes unchecked. The CDR3 is 15 amino acids. Germline V gene lookup returns CDR1 MNHEY and CDR2 SMNVEV (reference sequence).

J is TRBJ1-2 and V is TRBV5-5; TCRdb's assignment of TRBD1 cannot be checked, as there is no DNA. Germline V gene sequence: CDR1 SGHKS, CDR2 YYEKEE (reference sequence). This CDR3 has 15 amino acids. The CDR3 loop is CASSTHVQGAYGYTF.

The CDR3 is CASSWDSGAGELFF. J is TRBJ2-2 and V is TRBV12-3 or TRBV12-4; the D call from TCRdb, TRBD2, cannot be confirmed without DNA. The CDR3 length is 14 residues.

This chain connects TRBV20-1 to TRBJ2-5; TCRdb's D call, TRBD2, is unchecked because there is no DNA. CDR1 DFQATT and CDR2 SNEGSKA come from the germline V gene (reference sequence). The CDR3 runs to 19 residues. The chain's CDR3 is CSARDGGLAVFRLGETQYF.

The rearrangement joins TRBV7-8 to TRBJ2-1. This CDR3 spans 11 amino acids. Germline CDR1 and CDR2: SGHVS and FQNEAQ. The CDR3 sequence: CASSKDNEQFF.

J is TRBJ2-2 and V is TRBV5-5; with no DNA, the TCRdb D assignment of TRBD2 cannot be verified. The CDR3 is 17 amino acids. The germline V gene has CDR1 SGHKS and CDR2 YYEKEE (reference sequence). The CDR3 sequence: CASSLLAGGLYTGELFF.

This chain links TRBV4-2 with TRBJ2-5. The CDR3 is made up of 17 amino acids. Germline values: CDR1 LGHNA, CDR2 YNFKEQ. Here the CDR3 reads CASSQEVGSFLQETQYF.

The chain combines TRBV7-9 with TRBJ1-2; TCRdb's D call, TRBD1, is unchecked because there is no DNA. Germline assignment: CDR1 SEHNR and CDR2 FQNEAQ (reference sequence). The length of the CDR3 is 15 residues. The CDR3 sequence: CASSQGQGAIYGYTF.

The chain couples TRBV7-3 to TRBJ2-7; TCRdb's D call, TRBD1, is unchecked because there is no DNA. The CDR3 is 13 amino acids. The germline V gene has CDR1 SGHTA and CDR2 FQGTGA. CDR3 in amino acids: CARGQSPYYEQYF.

The V call is TRBV10-2, the J call TRBJ2-3. The CDR3 contains 12 residues. CDR1 and CDR2 (germline): WSHSY, SAAADI. The CDR3 reads CASSESEDTQYF.

The chain employs TRBV12-3 or TRBV12-4 and TRBJ2-1; the D call of TRBD2 rests on TCRdb alone, since no DNA is present to check it. The CDR3 contains 16 residues. The CDR3 loop reads CASMGLAGGLLNEQFF.

J is TRBJ2-2 and V is TRBV6-4; TCRdb lists TRBD1, though no DNA is available to test this call. Germline V CDR1 and CDR2: MRHNA, SNTAGT. The CDR3 loop spans 15 amino acids. The CDR3 loop reads CASSDSPGVTGELFF.